This TCR beta chain was identified in a study of technical replicates of blood from a few donors. The repertoire was sequenced with immunoSEQ multiplex PCR; TCRdb's copy has only in-frame clones and lacks some. The sample carries about 80,000 clones, 85% to 95% recorded once. This CDR3 contains 18 residues. V lost 0 bases to trimming and J lost 4 bases; unmatched junction nucleotides: 9. Germline loops: CDR1 SGHRS, CDR2 YFSETQ. The material sequenced was T cells isolated from PBMCs. The J gene is TRBJ1-4, the V gene TRBV5-1; 10 bases align to TRBD1. The sequence came from a human donor in good health. In DNA, the CDR3 is TGCGCCAGCAGCTTGGCCGGGGGACAGGGGCAGCGTAATGAAAAACTGTTTTTT. Translated: CASSLAGGQGQRNEKLFF.